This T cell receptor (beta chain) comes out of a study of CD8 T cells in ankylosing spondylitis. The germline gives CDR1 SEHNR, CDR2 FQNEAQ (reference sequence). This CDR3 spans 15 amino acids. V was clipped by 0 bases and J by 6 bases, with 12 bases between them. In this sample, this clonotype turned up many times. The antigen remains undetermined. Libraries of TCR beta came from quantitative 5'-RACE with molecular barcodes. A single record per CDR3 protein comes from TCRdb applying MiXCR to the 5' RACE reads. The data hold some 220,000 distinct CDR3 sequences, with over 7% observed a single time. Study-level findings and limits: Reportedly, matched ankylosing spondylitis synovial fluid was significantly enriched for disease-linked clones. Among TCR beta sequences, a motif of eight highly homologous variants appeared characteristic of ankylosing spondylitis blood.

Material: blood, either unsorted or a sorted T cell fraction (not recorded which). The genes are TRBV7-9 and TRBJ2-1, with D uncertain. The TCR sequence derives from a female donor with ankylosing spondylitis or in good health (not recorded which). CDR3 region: CASSLAKMTFNEQFF. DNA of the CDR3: TGTGCCAGCAGCTTAGCCAAAATGACCTTCAATGAGCAGTTCTTC.